The present TCR beta chain was sequenced within a study of human thymus T cells. Whole-study results and caveats: Seemingly biased V and J gene usage marked thymic and blood repertoires.

This clone was counted a single time. Its matching antigen is unknown. Thymus tissue for the work was resected from patients undergoing corrective heart surgery. The CDR3 length is 15 residues. V dropped 4 bases and J dropped 4 bases, with 15 bases sitting between them. Germline CDR1 is SGHRS and CDR2 is YFSETQ. TCRdb's copy holds only in-frame clones and misses some; the assay was immunoSEQ multiplex PCR. The sample lists about 130,000 clones, 90% to 95% occurring once. The chain links TRBV5-1 to TRBJ1-3; D might be TRBD1 (5 bases). This clonotype was sampled from a boy younger than two with a congenital heart defect but otherwise immunologically healthy. The sequencing sample was made of thymus tissue. Written as DNA, the CDR3 is TGCGCCAGCAGCCACTGGGGGATAGGCGGAAACACCATATATTTT. Protein sequence: CASSHWGIGGNTIYF.